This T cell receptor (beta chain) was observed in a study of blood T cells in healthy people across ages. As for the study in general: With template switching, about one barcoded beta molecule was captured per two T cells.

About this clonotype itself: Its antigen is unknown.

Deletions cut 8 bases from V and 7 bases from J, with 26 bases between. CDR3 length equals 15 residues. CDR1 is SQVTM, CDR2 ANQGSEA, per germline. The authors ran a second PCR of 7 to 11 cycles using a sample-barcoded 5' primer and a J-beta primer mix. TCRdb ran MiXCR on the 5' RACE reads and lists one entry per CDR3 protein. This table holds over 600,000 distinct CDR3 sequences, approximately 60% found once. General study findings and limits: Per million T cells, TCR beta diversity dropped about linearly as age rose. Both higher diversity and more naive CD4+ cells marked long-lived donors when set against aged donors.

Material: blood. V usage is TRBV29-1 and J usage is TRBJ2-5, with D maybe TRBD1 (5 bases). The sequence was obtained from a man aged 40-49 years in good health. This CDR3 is CSPRGWADRLPTQYF. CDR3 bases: TGCAGCCCACGTGGTTGGGCCGACAGACTCCCGACCCAGTACTTC.